This TCR beta chain was recovered during a study of vaccination and CD4 T cells after COVID-19. As to this clonotype: Its specificity is unknown.

Cultured CD4+ T-cell DNA underwent Oncomine TCR Beta short-read sequencing. Each CDR3 protein is one row after TCRdb ran MiXCR on the PCR reads. The sample lists approximately 4,100 distinct CDR3 sequences, under 20% occurring once. Regarding treatment: 10-day PBMC culture with coronavirus spike peptide pools or control peptides (ViraFEST assay). Positive PCR tests dated from March to December 2020, predating US Alpha, Beta and Delta variants. This CDR3 contains 16 residues. Germline V gene lookup returns CDR1 MNHNS and CDR2 SASEGT. Trimming cost V 7 bases and J 2 bases, with 19 bases left between them.

The chain combines TRBV6-1 with TRBJ2-3; D assignment may be TRBD1 or TRBD2 (5 bases each). The TCR originated in a human donor who had recovered from COVID-19. Input material: CD4+ T cells from blood, cultured in vitro. The CDR3 bases are TGTGCCAGCACCCCCCGGGGCCGAACCTCCACAGATACGCAGTATTTT. The encoded protein is CASTPRGRTSTDTQYF.